This T cell receptor (beta chain) was observed in a study of identical twins. Study-wide results and limits: In drawing conclusions, the study used cross-sectional statistical analysis and did not follow the same donors.

TCRdb fed the 5' RACE reads into MiXCR, producing one record per CDR3 protein. The profile covers 500,000 or so distinct CDR3 sequences, with 11% to 15% appearing a single time and around 0.48% taken by the ten largest. The V gene's germline CDR1 is SNHLY and CDR2 FYNNEI. CDR3 length: 12 amino acids. The V and J ends lost 3 bases and 8 bases respectively, with 10 bases between them. This clonotype was recorded a few times. Its cognate antigen is unknown. The same sample was also studied in work on yellow fever vaccine responses in identical twins.

The chain has TRBV2 and TRBJ2-5; a weak D match, TRBD1 (6 bases). The receptor was isolated from a woman under 30 in good health. Sequences were obtained from CD4+ T cells sorted from blood. The chain's CDR3 is CASSEGAGTQYF. DNA of the CDR3: TGTGCCAGCAGTGAGGGGGCCGGTACCCAGTACTTC.